This T cell receptor (beta chain) was identified during a study of cytomegalovirus exposure and HLA in healthy donors. On the study more broadly: The early release's HLA-typed donors yielded 70 million to 85 million unique TCRs. Broader study findings: Available immune exposure information was restricted to CMV serostatus only. A link between a missense DCLRE1C variant and TCR beta V- and J-gene trimming emerged from a later analysis. A previous analysis found most TCR beta V segments productive roughly 87% or roughly 30% of the time.

Primers included in the PCR were 60 Vbeta and 13 Jbeta primers. The data were produced by immunoSEQ multiplex PCR, yet TCRdb's version contains in-frame clones alone and is incomplete. The sample carries some 130,000 clones, about 82% recorded once. The trim removed 5 bases at V and 4 bases at J, leaving 8 bases unmatched. The CDR3 has 15 residues. Looked up from germline, CDR1 is SNHLY and CDR2 is FYNNEI. In this sample, this clone turned up once. Antigen: not known. The chain combines TRBV2 with TRBJ1-2, with 9 bases lining up with TRBD1. Input material: PBMCs. This TCR came from a female donor in good health and CMV-seropositive. The CDR3 nucleotides are TGTGCCAGCAGTACTCGGACAGGGGTTAGCTATGGCTACACCTTC. Translating gives CASSTRTGVSYGYTF.